Sequencing of this T cell receptor beta chain was carried out in a study of cytomegalovirus exposure and HLA in healthy donors. Broader study findings: There were several of the most significant clusters that appeared linked to common viral pathogens in a later analysis. Sequencing probably produced one cluster of sequence variants that were highly shared. Trimming of TCR beta V- and J-genes showed a link, identified in a later analysis, to a missense DCLRE1C variant.

Notes on this clone: Its target is unknown.

Primers for the PCR totalled 60 Vbeta and 13 Jbeta. TCRdb's table, derived via immunoSEQ multiplex PCR, lists solely in-frame clones and lacks some. This table holds about 200,000 clones, 87% found once. Trimming removed 3 bases at V and 0 bases at J, with 12 bases between. Per germline, CDR1 SGHDT and CDR2 YYEEEE. The CDR3 sequence is 15 residues long. This receptor was taken from a boy between 2 and 10 years old in good health and CMV-seronegative. V is TRBV5-6 and J is TRBJ1-1, with D possibly TRBD1 on 5 matching bases. The sample consisted of PBMCs. In DNA, the CDR3 is TGTGCCAGCAGCTGGGGGGACCGCGTGAACACTGAAGCTTTCTTT. This translates into CASSWGDRVNTEAFF.